These T cell receptor beta chains were read from a single sample in a study of T cell changes during pregnancy in multiple sclerosis. Clones were read by immunoSEQ multiplex PCR, and TCRdb kept only the in-frame ones, dropping some. The data contain 45,000 to 75,000 clones, 80% to 95% of them singletons. Source: peripheral blood, taken in the first trimester of pregnancy. The receptors originated from a female donor with multiple sclerosis, enrolled in a pregnancy study. CDR3s include the opening cysteine and the closing phenylalanine or tryptophan. Only some rows state a clone size, as once, few, many or a class for expanded clones.

clone_size	j_call	v_call	cdr3_aa
-	TRBJ2-5	TRBV6-5	CASSYSGTGVKETQYF
-	TRBJ1-1	TRBV7-3	CASSLRQGAEAFF
-	TRBJ2-2	TRBV9	CASSVVGGANTGELFF
-	TRBJ2-5	TRBV4-2	CASSQDEGLLGGTGETQYF
-	TRBJ1-5	TRBV5-1	CASSLVGGTSNQPQHF
-	TRBJ2-7	TRBV5-4	CASSDPGREEQYF
once	TRBJ2-7	TRBV2	CATLSNSGTGVSYEQYF
-	TRBJ2-6	TRBV9	CASSVAGWGANVLTF
-	TRBJ2-5	TRBV18	CASSEETQYF
once	TRBJ2-7	TRBV27	CASSSPSYEQYF
-	TRBJ2-1	TRBV6-5	CASRITGGDEQFF
-	TRBJ2-3	TRBV25-1	CASSVSGTSTDTQYF
-	TRBJ2-1	TRBV4-3	CASSRDRYNEQFF
-	TRBJ1-1	TRBV4-2	CASSQDAGSLNTEAFF
-	TRBJ1-2	TRBV19	CASSQDRGPTTEGYTF
-	TRBJ1-5	TRBV9	CASSNGGSQPQHF
-	TRBJ1-5	TRBV19	CASTQTRGLSNQPQHF
-	TRBJ2-5	TRBV9	CASSPEGETQYF
-	TRBJ2-3	TRBV7-3	CASSSTGSQDTQYF
-	TRBJ2-1	TRBV6-4	CASSTSGGFYNEQFF
-	TRBJ2-5	TRBV14	CASSLPMAGAETQYF
-	TRBJ2-1	TRBV6-1	CASSPSGRLLGEQFF
-	TRBJ1-2	TRBV30	CAWSVRKEANYGYTF
-	TRBJ2-1	TRBV12-2	CASRLGTSYNEQFF
-	TRBJ2-1	TRBV19	CASSEGLAGGPGGDNEQFF
-	TRBJ1-5	TRBV27	CASSLTGGVVQPQHF
few	TRBJ1-1	TRBV9	CASSVVGQNTEAFF
-	TRBJ2-7	TRBV19	CASSIGFDSVYEQYF
-	TRBJ2-1	TRBV7-2	CASSPTSATYNEQFF
-	TRBJ1-3	TRBV7-2	CASSFPVSSGNTIYF
once	TRBJ2-4	TRBV5-3	CARSPRTETLAKNIQYF
-	TRBJ2-7	TRBV5-6	CASRGAESYEQYF
-	TRBJ1-4	TRBV7-2	CASSTTGWANEKLFF
-	TRBJ2-5	TRBV6-4	CASSAPRGELKETQYF
-	TRBJ2-3	TRBV30	CAWSGGAEDTQYF
-	TRBJ2-2	TRBV5-1	CASHSTGAGELFF
-	TRBJ2-1	TRBV19	CASLQTSGYNEQFF
-	TRBJ1-2	TRBV27	CASSPGTGGYTF
-	TRBJ1-2	TRBV7-2	CASSLATTGGYGYTF
-	TRBJ1-1	TRBV11-3	CASSWGPGTEAFF
-	TRBJ1-2	TRBV2	CASSEYSYGYTF
-	TRBJ1-6	TRBV30	CAWSVGGSGGSPLHF
-	TRBJ2-3	TRBV7-9	CASSLAAQSGEDTQYF
-	TRBJ1-2	TRBV19	CASRGQGRGIYGYTF
-	TRBJ2-7	TRBV5-6	CASSWGQGNEQYF
-	TRBJ1-1	TRBV5-6	CASSLLQLLAEAFF
-	TRBJ2-7	TRBV6-1	CASTWDRVDEQYF
-	TRBJ1-4	TRBV2	CASSEALVTNEKLFF
-	TRBJ2-5	TRBV6-1	CASSGQILAGGGETQYF
-	TRBJ1-2	TRBV5-8	CASSLGQGPRYGYTF
-	TRBJ1-4	TRBV4-1	CASSQESGNEKLFF
-	TRBJ2-3	TRBV6-4	CASSDGGGASDTQYF
-	TRBJ1-1	TRBV19	CASRQALSEAFF